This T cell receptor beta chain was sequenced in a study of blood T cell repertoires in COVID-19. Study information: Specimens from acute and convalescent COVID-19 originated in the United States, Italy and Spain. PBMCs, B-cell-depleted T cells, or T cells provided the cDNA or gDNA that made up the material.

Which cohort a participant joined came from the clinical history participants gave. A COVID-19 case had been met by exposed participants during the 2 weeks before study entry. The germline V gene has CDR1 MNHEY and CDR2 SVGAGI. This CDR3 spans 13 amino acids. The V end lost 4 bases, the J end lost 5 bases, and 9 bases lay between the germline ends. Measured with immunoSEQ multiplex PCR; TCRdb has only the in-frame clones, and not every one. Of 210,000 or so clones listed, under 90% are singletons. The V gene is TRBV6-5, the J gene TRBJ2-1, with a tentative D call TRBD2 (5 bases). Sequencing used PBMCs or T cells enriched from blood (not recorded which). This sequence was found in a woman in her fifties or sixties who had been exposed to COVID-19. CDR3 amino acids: CASSLVRDNEQFF. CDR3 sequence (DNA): TGTGCCAGCAGTTTAGTGAGGGACAATGAGCAGTTCTTC.